The T cell receptor beta chain described here comes from a study of radiation and T cells in renal cell carcinoma. V lost 10 bases and J 4 bases, leaving 10 bases between the germline ends. CDR3 length equals 11 residues. The germline CDR1 and CDR2 sequences are LNHDA and SQIVND (reference sequence). Clones were sequenced by immunoSEQ multiplex PCR, and TCRdb holds only the in-frame ones, with some missing. The table shows around 46,000 clones, with about 80% occurring only once. Time point denoted: baseline pretreatment blood. The treatment: 15 Gy SBRT to primary tumor, nephrectomy 4 weeks later. This clone has just a few counts. Antigen specificity is unknown. Study-level results: From baseline, blood top tumor clonotypes peaked at 2 weeks post-radiation.

Specimen: blood, collected from a patient whose treatment included radiotherapy and nephrectomy. The V gene is TRBV19, the J gene TRBJ1-1, with unresolved D. The TCR sequence derives from a woman in her 70s with renal cell carcinoma. The CDR3, as DNA: TGTGCCACCCTCGAGCGCACTGAAGCTTTCTTT. Residues: CATLERTEAFF.